Following are 17 T cell receptor beta chains from one sample sequenced in a study of OX40 agonist ivuxolimab in advanced cancers. Libraries came from the immunoSEQ multiplex PCR assay. TCRdb stores this immuneACCESS table with in-frame sequences only. Part of the clones is absent; in the studies checked, under half of the shortfall reflects unresolved V genes, and no reason is known for the rest. This sample lists under 80,000 clones; 85% to 95% were detected once. About 6.7% of the sample goes to the ten largest clones. The sequenced sample was CD4+ or CD8+ T cells sorted from blood, obtained in a trial of the OX40 agonist ivuxolimab. These receptors were collected from an adult with an advanced solid tumor such as melanoma, head and neck, liver or kidney cancer.

The chain couples TRBV2 to TRBJ1-4, with D possibly being TRBD1 (6 bases). Germline CDR1 SNHLY, CDR2 FYNNEI. V was shortened by 1 base and J by 15 bases, with 9 bases between the two germline ends. The CDR3 runs 11 residues. The CDR3 DNA reads TGTGCCAGCAGTGAAGAGGACAGTATGTTTTTT. It is translated as CASSEEDSMFF.

V gene TRBV29-1 combines with J gene TRBJ1-2, with TRBD1 as a possible D gene (5 bases). CDR3 size: 14 residues. Looked up from germline, CDR1 is SQVTM and CDR2 is ANQGSEA. Trimming took off 2 bases at V and 6 bases at J, with 16 bases between the two ends. The CDR3 loop reads CSVENKGALDGYTF. CDR3 coding DNA: TGCAGCGTTGAAAACAAAGGGGCCCTGGATGGCTACACCTTC.

J is TRBJ2-7 and V is TRBV5-1; 11 positions agree with TRBD2. The CDR3 is made up of 14 amino acids. The V and J ends lost 7 bases and 5 bases, in that order; junction bases with no gene match: 8. Looked up from germline, CDR1 is SGHRS and CDR2 is YFSETQ. The CDR3 sequence: CASGQTSGNHEQYF. The CDR3 coding sequence is TGCGCCAGCGGCCAGACTAGCGGGAACCACGAGCAGTACTTC.

The chain couples TRBV2 to TRBJ2-3; D possibly corresponds to TRBD1 (6 bases). V lost 6 bases and J 1 base, leaving 11 bases between the germline ends. The CDR3 runs 14 residues. Per the germline V gene, CDR1 is SNHLY and CDR2 is FYNNEI. Written as DNA, the CDR3 is TGTGCCAGCAGCAGGGGTCGAGGCACAGATACGCAGTATTTT. It yields the protein CASSRGRGTDTQYF.

This chain links TRBV7-9 with TRBJ1-4, with D uncertain. Germline lookup yields CDR1 SEHNR and CDR2 FQNEAQ (reference sequence). CDR3 length equals 17 residues. The V and J ends lost 3 bases and 5 bases respectively, with 19 bases between them. CDR3: CASSFTTLTDGNEKLFF. The CDR3 coding sequence is TGTGCCAGCAGCTTTACTACTCTGACGGATGGGAATGAAAAACTGTTTTTT.

CDR3 sequence (DNA): TGTGCCAGCAGCTGGCCTGGGGGTCACGCTGAAGCTTTCTTT. It encodes CASSWPGGHAEAFF. The V call is TRBV7-2, the J call TRBJ1-1, with D possibly matching TRBD1 (5 bases). CDR1 is SGHTA, CDR2 FQGNSA, per germline. The CDR3 has 14 amino acids. Trimming stripped 4 bases from V and 6 bases from J, with 15 bases between.

A single count supports this clone. This specimen includes other DNA sequences encoding the same CDR3. This chain connects TRBV30 to TRBJ1-2; D is perhaps TRBD1 (5 bases). CDR3 size: 12 residues. Trimming cost V 1 base and J 6 bases, with 9 bases left between them. Germline values: CDR1 GTSNPN, CDR2 SVGIG (reference sequence). The CDR3 loop is CAWSGTGDGYTF. The CDR3 nucleotides read TGTGCCTGGAGTGGAACGGGGGATGGCTACACCTTC.

The genes are TRBV14 and TRBJ1-5, with TRBD1 as a possible D gene (5 bases). V was shortened by 4 bases and J by 3 bases, with 7 bases between the two germline ends. CDR3 length: 13 amino acids. Germline V gene data show CDR1 as SGHDN and CDR2 as FVKESK. The CDR3 DNA is TGTGCCAGCAGCCTAGGGGACAATCAGCCCCAGCATTTT. This sequence encodes CASSLGDNQPQHF.

DNA of the CDR3: TGTGCCAGCAGACAGGGGCTCCGCGAGACCCAGTACTTC. It is translated as CASRQGLRETQYF. The chain couples TRBV7-9 to TRBJ2-5; 7 positions match TRBD1. In germline, CDR1 is SEHNR, CDR2 FQNEAQ (reference sequence). This CDR3 comprises 13 residues. Losses at the gene ends were 6 bases for V and 5 bases for J; bases not matched to a gene: 6.

The V call is TRBV5-1, the J call TRBJ1-2, with D possibly matching TRBD1 (6 bases). CDR1 and CDR2 (germline): SGHRS, YFSETQ. The CDR3 contains 13 residues. V dropped 3 bases and J dropped 7 bases, with 13 bases sitting between them. This CDR3 reads CASSSKQGSGYTF. CDR3 coding DNA: TGCGCCAGCAGCTCTAAACAGGGCTCTGGCTACACCTTC.

This rearrangement joins TRBV9 to TRBJ1-2; 7 bases are a match to TRBD1. Germline values: CDR1 SGDLS, CDR2 YYNGEE. The trim removed 5 bases at V and 6 bases at J, leaving 7 bases unmatched. This CDR3 has 13 amino acids. CDR3 nucleotides: TGTGCCAGCAGAGACAGGGTCTTCGATGGCTACACCTTC. Amino acids: CASRDRVFDGYTF.

The rearrangement joins TRBV30 to TRBJ1-1; D remains unclear. This CDR3 is built from 12 residues. V lost 2 bases and J 7 bases, leaving 11 bases between the germline ends. In germline, CDR1 is GTSNPN, CDR2 SVGIG (reference sequence). The CDR3 sequence: CAWSRSKREAFF. The CDR3 DNA sequence: TGTGCCTGGAGTCGGTCAAAACGTGAAGCTTTCTTT.

In nucleotides, the CDR3 is TGTGCCAGCAGTTACTCGTGGAGCACTGAAGCTTTCTTT. Translating it yields CASSYSWSTEAFF. The V gene is TRBV6-5, the J gene TRBJ1-1; no firm D call. V gave up 0 bases and J gave up 4 bases, with 6 bases separating them. The CDR3 is 13 amino acids. The germline V gene encodes CDR1 MNHEY and CDR2 SVGAGI.

The rearrangement uses TRBV10-1 and TRBJ2-1, with D perhaps matching TRBD1 or TRBD2 (5 bases each). The CDR3 has 13 residues. CDR1 is WNHNN, CDR2 SYGVQD, per germline (reference sequence). Trimming shortened V by 0 bases and J by 8 bases, and 8 bases separated the two germline ends. This chain's CDR3 is CASSESGPYEQFF. CDR3 DNA sequence: TGCGCCAGCAGTGAGTCGGGACCCTATGAGCAGTTCTTC.

The genes are TRBV5-1 and TRBJ2-3; D not resolved. CDR1 and CDR2 from the germline V gene are SGHRS and YFSETQ. V lost 7 bases and J lost 0, with 3 bases in between. This CDR3 region has 11 residues. DNA for the CDR3: TGCGCCAGCCTCAGCACAGATACGCAGTATTTT. Its protein is CASLSTDTQYF.

The genes are TRBV7-6 and TRBJ2-1, with D perhaps TRBD1 (5 bases). The V and J ends lost 5 bases and 4 bases respectively, with 21 bases between them. Germline V gives CDR1 SGHVS, CDR2 FNYEAQ. The CDR3 covers 17 residues. CDR3 DNA sequence: TGTGCCAGCAGCATGTCAGATTGGGGCTCGAAATACAATGAGCAGTTCTTC. The encoded protein is CASSMSDWGSKYNEQFF.

The gene calls are TRBV27 and TRBJ1-2; possible D gene TRBD1, 5 bases. The V and J ends lost 3 bases and 2 bases respectively, with 13 bases between them. There are 15 residues in the CDR3. Germline CDR1 reads MNHEY; CDR2 reads SMNVEV (reference sequence). The CDR3 nucleotides are TGTGCCAGCAGTTTCGTCGGGGGTTCCAACTATGGCTACACCTTC. This encodes CASSFVGGSNYGYTF.